A single sample gave rise to the 5 T cell receptor beta chains below, sequenced in a study of shared clonotypes between healthy human individuals. Some clones are missing from TCRdb's copy, which holds only in-frame ones; the method was immunoSEQ multiplex PCR. In the table there are about 2.3 million clones, more than 85% of which are singletons. Sequenced input: naive CD4+ T cells from PBMCs. Subset noted: CD45RA+ positively selected. The receptors originated from a man younger than 30 in good health. Some clones in this sample may be carry-over from other donors' samples.

This clone came up a few times. The same CDR3 is also encoded by other DNA sequences in this sample. The gene calls are TRBV5-1 and TRBJ2-7; TRBD1 agrees at 12 bases. V was clipped by 0 bases and J by 5 bases; unmatched bases: 3. Germline assignment: CDR1 SGHRS and CDR2 YFSETQ. There are 15 residues in the CDR3. The CDR3 region has the DNA TGCGCCAGCAGCTTGGTTGGGACAGGGGGCGACGAGCAGTACTTC. The encoded protein is CASSLVGTGGDEQYF.

The V and J genes are TRBV28 and TRBJ1-2; 9 nucleotides line up with TRBD1. From germline, CDR1 is MDHEN and CDR2 SYDVKM. Germline trimming cut 6 bases from V and 4 bases from J; bases unmatched to any gene: 12. The CDR3 length is 16 residues. The DNA for the CDR3 is TGTGCCAGCAGCAACCCCCCGGGACAGGGAATCTATGGCTACACCTTC. This sequence encodes CASSNPPGQGIYGYTF.

V usage is TRBV13 and J usage is TRBJ2-2; 7 bases line up with TRBD2. The length of the CDR3 is 18 residues. With V trimmed by 5 bases and J by 4 bases, 16 bases remained unmatched. Germline V gene lookup returns CDR1 PRHDT and CDR2 FYEKMQ (reference sequence). In DNA, the CDR3 is TGTGCCAGCAGCCCCCCTCGAAGGGCGGGAGAGGCCACCGGGGAGCTGTTTTTT. Residues: CASSPPRRAGEATGELFF.

A note on this clone: At the DNA level, this CDR3 is encoded by other sequences in the same sample as well. This chain connects TRBV10-3 to TRBJ1-1, with D maybe TRBD1 (5 bases). Germline V gene data show CDR1 as ENHRY and CDR2 as SYGVKD. V gave up 4 bases and J gave up 2 bases, with 8 bases separating them. This CDR3 is built from 13 residues. The CDR3 DNA sequence: TGTGCCATCAGTGGCCAGGGTAACACTGAAGCTTTCTTT. It encodes CAISGQGNTEAFF.

This chain joins TRBV28 and TRBJ2-7; TRBD2 matches 10 bases. Germline V gene lookup returns CDR1 MDHEN and CDR2 SYDVKM. This CDR3 has 15 residues. V trimming: 6 bases; J trimming: 2 bases; junction bases outside the gene matches: 7. The CDR3 DNA sequence: TGTGCCAGCAGCTTCGGACTAGCGGTAACCTACGAGCAGTACTTC. Its protein product is CASSFGLAVTYEQYF.